The rows below give T cell receptor beta chains drawn from one sample of a study of siplizumab effects on memory and regulatory T cells. TCRdb's table, derived via immunoSEQ multiplex PCR, lists solely in-frame clones and lacks some. The repertoire holds more than 85,000 clones, with more than 80% as singletons. Material: CD4+ T cells sorted from blood. The source is a human donor in good health. CDR3s include the opening cysteine and the closing phenylalanine or tryptophan. A D gene is named only where the DNA matches it firmly. Not every row has a clone size; where given, it reads once, few, many or a size class.

v_gene: TRBV7-2; d_gene: TRBD2; j_gene: TRBJ2-7; abundance: .; CDR3aa: CASRDGGIAGYIYEQYF; CDR3nt: TGTGCCAGCAGGGATGGAGGTATAGCGGGCTACATCTACGAGCAGTACTTC
v_gene: TRBV2; d_gene: .; j_gene: TRBJ2-2; abundance: .; CDR3aa: CASSEAGDGELFF; CDR3nt: TGTGCCAGCAGTGAAGCTGGAGACGGGGAGCTGTTTTTT
v_gene: TRBV25-1; d_gene: .; j_gene: TRBJ1-1; abundance: .; CDR3aa: CASSEGGSSEAFF; CDR3nt: TGTGCCAGCAGTGAAGGGGGTAGTAGTGAAGCTTTCTTT
v_gene: TRBV9; d_gene: .; j_gene: TRBJ2-7; abundance: .; CDR3aa: CASSKRDISYEQYF; CDR3nt: TGTGCCAGCAGCAAACGGGACATCTCCTACGAGCAGTACTTC
v_gene: TRBV28; d_gene: .; j_gene: TRBJ1-5; abundance: .; CDR3aa: CASRGRRTVSNQPQHF; CDR3nt: TGTGCCAGCAGGGGTCGGCGGACGGTAAGCAATCAGCCCCAGCATTTT
v_gene: TRBV4-2; d_gene: .; j_gene: TRBJ2-7; abundance: .; CDR3aa: CASSHGISYEQYF; CDR3nt: TGTGCCAGCAGCCACGGGATCTCCTACGAGCAGTACTTC
v_gene: TRBV30; d_gene: .; j_gene: TRBJ1-2; abundance: .; CDR3aa: CAWSSAGLYGYTF; CDR3nt: TGTGCCTGGAGTTCGGCCGGTCTCTATGGCTACACCTTC
v_gene: TRBV5-1; d_gene: TRBD2; j_gene: TRBJ2-1; abundance: .; CDR3aa: CASSLARTSGNEQFF; CDR3nt: TGCGCCAGCAGCTTGGCCCGGACTAGCGGGAATGAGCAGTTCTTC
v_gene: TRBV18; d_gene: .; j_gene: TRBJ2-7; abundance: .; CDR3aa: CASSPSQSAGQYF; CDR3nt: TGTGCCAGCTCACCATCACAGTCGGCGGGGCAGTACTTC
v_gene: TRBV6-5; d_gene: TRBD2; j_gene: TRBJ2-1; abundance: .; CDR3aa: CASSYSGGYNEQFF; CDR3nt: TGTGCCAGCAGTTACTCGGGAGGGTACAATGAGCAGTTCTTC
v_gene: TRBV6-5; d_gene: .; j_gene: TRBJ2-3; abundance: .; CDR3aa: CASSYSRRGFTDTQYF; CDR3nt: TGTGCCAGCAGTTATAGTAGGAGAGGGTTCACAGATACGCAGTATTTT
v_gene: TRBV7-2; d_gene: .; j_gene: TRBJ2-3; abundance: .; CDR3aa: CASSLARGYTDTQYF; CDR3nt: TGTGCCAGCAGCTTAGCCAGGGGATACACAGATACGCAGTATTTT
v_gene: TRBV7-2; d_gene: .; j_gene: TRBJ1-3; abundance: .; CDR3aa: CASSRPLTSGNTIYF; CDR3nt: TGTGCCAGCAGCCGACCCCTAACCTCTGGAAACACCATATATTTT
v_gene: TRBV28; d_gene: .; j_gene: TRBJ2-1; abundance: .; CDR3aa: CASSFSSRPRNEQFF; CDR3nt: TGTGCCAGCAGTTTTTCCAGTCGCCCGCGGAATGAGCAGTTCTTC
v_gene: TRBV5-3; d_gene: .; j_gene: TRBJ1-1; abundance: few; CDR3aa: CASSRTGNTEAFF; CDR3nt: TGTGCCAGCAGCAGGACGGGGAACACTGAAGCTTTCTTT
v_gene: TRBV19; d_gene: .; j_gene: TRBJ2-3; abundance: .; CDR3aa: CASSPSLASPQYF; CDR3nt: TGTGCCAGTAGTCCCTCTCTAGCGTCCCCCCAGTATTTT
v_gene: TRBV9; d_gene: TRBD1; j_gene: TRBJ2-2; abundance: .; CDR3aa: CASSLEGQGDTGELFF; CDR3nt: TGTGCCAGCAGCCTAGAGGGACAGGGGGACACCGGGGAGCTGTTTTTT
v_gene: TRBV25-1; d_gene: .; j_gene: TRBJ1-3; abundance: .; CDR3aa: CASMHRGNSGNTIYF; CDR3nt: TGTGCCAGCATGCATCGGGGGAACTCTGGAAACACCATATATTTT
v_gene: TRBV6-1; d_gene: .; j_gene: TRBJ2-7; abundance: .; CDR3aa: CASNDRSSYEQYF; CDR3nt: TGTGCCAGCAATGACAGGAGCTCCTACGAGCAGTACTTC
v_gene: TRBV5-6; d_gene: .; j_gene: TRBJ2-5; abundance: .; CDR3aa: CASSSLGGRYQETQYF; CDR3nt: TGTGCCAGCAGCTCGCTTGGGGGGCGCTACCAAGAGACCCAGTACTTC
v_gene: TRBV4-3; d_gene: TRBD2; j_gene: TRBJ2-1; abundance: .; CDR3aa: CASSQLRGAGGVNEQFF; CDR3nt: TGCGCCAGCAGCCAACTGAGGGGAGCGGGAGGCGTCAATGAGCAGTTCTTC
v_gene: TRBV7-2; d_gene: TRBD1; j_gene: TRBJ1-1; abundance: .; CDR3aa: CASWDRGQRTEAFF; CDR3nt: TGTGCCAGCTGGGACAGGGGGCAGAGGACTGAAGCTTTCTTT
v_gene: TRBV30; d_gene: .; j_gene: TRBJ2-7; abundance: .; CDR3aa: CAWNRGANHEQYF; CDR3nt: TGTGCCTGGAACCGAGGGGCCAACCACGAGCAGTACTTC
v_gene: TRBV7-3; d_gene: .; j_gene: TRBJ2-1; abundance: .; CDR3aa: CASSLTGTPTHNEQFF; CDR3nt: TGTGCCAGCAGCTTAACCGGGACTCCAACCCACAATGAGCAGTTCTTC
v_gene: TRBV9; d_gene: TRBD2; j_gene: TRBJ2-7; abundance: .; CDR3aa: CASSPTSGAAYEQYF; CDR3nt: TGTGCCAGCAGCCCAACTAGCGGAGCAGCCTACGAGCAGTACTTC
v_gene: TRBV2; d_gene: TRBD2; j_gene: TRBJ2-2; abundance: .; CDR3aa: CASNGLAGGGTGELFF; CDR3nt: TGTGCCAGCAACGGACTAGCGGGAGGCGGGACCGGGGAGCTGTTTTTT
v_gene: TRBV29-1; d_gene: .; j_gene: TRBJ1-2; abundance: .; CDR3aa: CSVEGEAAGYGYTF; CDR3nt: TGCAGCGTTGAAGGGGAGGCGGCTGGCTATGGCTACACCTTC
v_gene: TRBV7-2; d_gene: TRBD1; j_gene: TRBJ1-3; abundance: few; CDR3aa: CASSLRQGPSGNTIYF; CDR3nt: TGTGCCAGCAGCCTAAGACAGGGCCCCTCTGGAAACACCATATATTTT
v_gene: TRBV11-3; d_gene: TRBD1; j_gene: TRBJ1-4; abundance: .; CDR3aa: CASSLSTHRGSNEKLFF; CDR3nt: TGTGCCAGCAGCTTATCAACCCACAGGGGATCTAATGAAAAACTGTTTTTT
v_gene: TRBV29-1; d_gene: .; j_gene: TRBJ2-5; abundance: once; CDR3aa: CSVVGQGKETQYF; CDR3nt: TGCAGCGTTGTTGGGCAGGGGAAGGAGACCCAGTACTTC
v_gene: TRBV5-1; d_gene: TRBD2; j_gene: TRBJ2-1; abundance: .; CDR3aa: CASSLVLAGGPNEQFF; CDR3nt: TGCGCCAGCAGCTTGGTACTAGCGGGAGGGCCAAATGAGCAGTTCTTC
v_gene: TRBV7-8; d_gene: .; j_gene: TRBJ2-2; abundance: .; CDR3aa: CASSLISGVGAGELFF; CDR3nt: TGTGCCAGCAGCTTAATCTCGGGGGTGGGCGCCGGGGAGCTGTTTTTT
v_gene: TRBV27; d_gene: .; j_gene: TRBJ2-3; abundance: .; CDR3aa: CASSSPGPADTQYF; CDR3nt: TGTGCCAGCAGTTCCCCGGGTCCGGCTGATACGCAGTATTTT
v_gene: TRBV5-1; d_gene: TRBD1; j_gene: TRBJ1-2; abundance: .; CDR3aa: CASSFTQGLSGGYTF; CDR3nt: TGCGCCAGCAGCTTTACACAGGGGTTGTCGGGAGGCTACACCTTC
v_gene: TRBV4-3; d_gene: .; j_gene: TRBJ2-6; abundance: .; CDR3aa: CASSPRGGGANVLTF; CDR3nt: TGCGCCAGCAGCCCCCGGGGTGGTGGGGCCAACGTCCTGACTTTC